This T cell receptor beta chain was retrieved from a study of T cells in Graves' hyperthyroidism and ophthalmopathy. Overall study results and limits: Most thyroid clonotypes expanded above 0.001 appeared in blood too.

This clonotype occurred many times. The antigen remains undetermined. There were TCR beta CDR3 regions amplified from RNA transcripts. A first-round RT-PCR of the TCR CDR3 used the HTBI primer set. TCRdb called the multiplex PCR reads again in MiXCR, with one record for every CDR3 protein. The table records about half a million distinct CDR3 sequences, 15% to 20% of them present only once. Sequencing was carried out using blood. This clonotype was obtained from a man aged 35 to 55 with Graves' ophthalmopathy.

The chain's CDR3 is CSARAGTGAQPQHF. The CDR3 DNA reads as TGCAGTGCTAGGGCCGGGACAGGGGCTCAGCCCCAGCATTTT. This chain joins TRBV20-1 and TRBJ1-5; TRBD1 matches 10 bases. Trimming took 3 bases from V and 6 from J; bases not matched to a gene: 5. The CDR3 extends over 14 amino acids. CDR1 is DFQATT, CDR2 SNEGSKA, per germline (reference sequence).